Listed below are T cell receptor beta chains from one sample, sequenced in a study of shared T cell receptors in the human thymus. Sequenced by immunoSEQ multiplex PCR; TCRdb stores in-frame clones only, minus some. The table records hundreds of thousands of clones, approximately 89% of them present only once. These same data were also listed under a study on human thymus T cells.

What was sequenced was thymocytes. Source of these receptors: a boy under two years old with a congenital heart defect. The CDR3 runs from the conserved cysteine through the conserved F or W. D genes are given only for firm matches. A row's size may be missing; if present it is once, few, many or a size class.

>-|16|TRBJ2-7|-|TRBV30
CAWSGHEEGAPYEQYF
TGTGCCTGGAGTGGTCACGAAGAGGGCGCTCCCTACGAGCAGTACTTC
>-|12|TRBJ1-1|-|TRBV6-5
CASSQGDTEAFF
TGTGCCAGCAGTCAAGGGGACACTGAAGCTTTCTTT
>-|16|TRBJ1-1|-|TRBV4-3
CASSHRPNGTHTEAFF
TGCGCCAGCAGCCATCGACCTAACGGGACACACACTGAAGCTTTCTTT
>-|13|TRBJ2-7|once|TRBV6-5
CASTLRSSYEQYF
TGTGCCAGCACCCTCCGGAGCTCCTACGAGCAGTACTTC
>TRBD1|13|TRBJ2-7|-|TRBV10-3
CAISETQGDEQYF
TGTGCCATCAGTGAGACACAGGGGGACGAGCAGTACTTC
>TRBD2|16|TRBJ2-1|-|TRBV10-3
CAISEPGLAGGNEQFF
TGTGCCATCAGTGAGCCGGGACTAGCGGGGGGCAATGAGCAGTTCTTC
>-|14|TRBJ2-1|few|TRBV2
CASSHKDCLHEQFF
TGTGCCAGCAGTCACAAGGACTGCTTACATGAGCAGTTCTTC
>TRBD1|16|TRBJ2-5|-|TRBV5-1
CASRPPGTGKKETQYF
TGCGCCAGCAGACCACCCGGGACAGGGAAAAAAGAGACCCAGTACTTC
>-|12|TRBJ1-2|-|TRBV5-5
CASSLERDSYTF
TGTGCCAGCAGCTTGGAAAGGGACAGCTACACCTTC
>TRBD2|18|TRBJ2-5|-|TRBV4-3
CASSQGTSGRVIQETQYF
TGCGCCAGCAGCCAGGGGACTAGCGGGAGGGTTATCCAAGAGACCCAGTACTTC
>-|14|TRBJ2-5|once|TRBV28
CASRRLGGRETQYF
TGTGCCAGCAGAAGGTTGGGGGGACGAGAGACCCAGTACTTC
>TRBD2|13|TRBJ2-3|-|TRBV7-9
CASLAGGPDTQYF
TGTGCCAGCCTGGCGGGAGGGCCAGATACGCAGTATTTT
>TRBD2|16|TRBJ2-2|-|TRBV5-1
CASSLSLAGGTGELFF
TGCGCCAGCAGCTTGAGTCTAGCGGGGGGCACCGGGGAGCTGTTTTTT
>-|16|TRBJ2-7|-|TRBV7-9
CASSLQGHLQPYEQYF
TGTGCCAGCAGCCTCCAGGGACACCTGCAACCCTACGAGCAGTACTTC
>-|13|TRBJ2-7|-|TRBV6-5
CASEKEGMHEQYF
TGTGCCAGCGAAAAGGAGGGCATGCACGAGCAGTACTTC
>-|14|TRBJ2-1|-|TRBV14
CASSQDRDYNEQFF
TGTGCCAGCAGCCAAGATCGCGACTACAATGAGCAGTTCTTC
>-|15|TRBJ2-3|-|TRBV7-9
CASSLEGWTTDTQYF
TGTGCCAGCAGCTTAGAGGGGTGGACCACAGATACGCAGTATTTT
>TRBD2|16|TRBJ2-7|-|TRBV4-1
CASSQPGLAGGYEQYF
TGCGCCAGCAGCCAACCGGGACTAGCGGGAGGTTACGAGCAGTACTTC
>-|14|TRBJ2-7|once|TRBV13
CASSLGTGTYEQYF
TGTGCCAGCAGCTTAGGGACAGGTACCTACGAGCAGTACTTC
>-|17|TRBJ1-4|-|TRBV4-3
CASSQNTTDRSNEKLFF
TGCGCCAGCAGCCAAAATACCACCGACAGGTCTAATGAAAAACTGTTTTTT
>-|11|TRBJ2-7|-|TRBV6-1
CASSETGEQYF
TGTGCCAGCAGCGAAACAGGAGAGCAGTACTTC
>-|14|TRBJ2-1|-|TRBV13
CASSLGGAFYEQFF
TGTGCCAGCAGCTTAGGGGGCGCCTTCTATGAGCAGTTCTTC
>TRBD1|14|TRBJ2-7|-|TRBV5-6
CASSFDRGGHEQYF
TGTGCCAGCAGCTTCGACAGGGGAGGTCACGAGCAGTACTTC
>TRBD1|17|TRBJ1-2|-|TRBV19
CASSIAPGTGTNYGYTF
TGTGCCAGTAGTATAGCCCCAGGGACAGGGACTAACTATGGCTACACCTTC
>-|11|TRBJ1-1|-|TRBV25-1
CASRDGGEAFF
TGTGCCAGCAGGGACGGGGGTGAAGCTTTCTTT
>-|13|TRBJ2-5|-|TRBV5-8
CASSLVSQETQYF
TGTGCCAGCAGCTTGGTTAGTCAAGAGACCCAGTACTTC
>-|15|TRBJ2-7|-|TRBV13
CASSLSRKGIHEQYF
TGTGCCAGCAGCTTATCGAGGAAAGGTATACACGAGCAGTACTTC
>TRBD1|16|TRBJ2-1|-|TRBV7-6
CASSPTGTGVYHEQFF
TGTGCCAGCAGCCCTACCGGGACAGGGGTATATCACGAGCAGTTCTTC
>TRBD1|15|TRBJ2-1|-|TRBV4-3
CASSLGRTGYNEQFF
TGCGCCAGCAGCCTCGGCCGGACAGGGTACAATGAGCAGTTCTTC
>TRBD2|14|TRBJ2-5|once|TRBV6-5
CASTTGGWQETQYF
TGTGCCAGCACCACGGGGGGATGGCAAGAGACCCAGTACTTC
>TRBD2|17|TRBJ2-1|-|TRBV27
CASSPLTSGGAYNEQFF
TGTGCCAGCAGTCCATTAACTAGCGGGGGGGCCTACAATGAGCAGTTCTTC
>TRBD1|15|TRBJ1-2|-|TRBV28
CASSPDRGPNYGYTF
TGTGCCAGCAGTCCCGACAGGGGGCCGAACTATGGCTACACCTTC
>-|18|TRBJ2-1|-|TRBV5-4
CASSLELPPESSYNEQFF
TGTGCCAGCAGCTTGGAGCTCCCCCCCGAGAGCTCCTACAATGAGCAGTTCTTC
>-|14|TRBJ2-7|-|TRBV4-1
CASSQARALGEQYF
TGCGCCAGCAGCCAAGCTCGAGCGTTGGGCGAGCAGTACTTC
>-|16|TRBJ2-3|-|TRBV15
CATSSDSRGSTDTQYF
TGTGCCACCAGCAGCGACTCTCGTGGGAGCACAGATACGCAGTATTTT
>TRBD2|14|TRBJ2-1|-|TRBV4-3
CASSPLEAGEEQFF
TGCGCCAGCAGCCCTCTGGAAGCGGGAGAGGAGCAGTTCTTC
>-|17|TRBJ1-2|-|TRBV4-3
CASSQVWAYDRNYGYTF
TGCGCCAGCAGCCAAGTTTGGGCCTATGACAGAAACTATGGCTACACCTTC
>-|15|TRBJ2-3|-|TRBV6-1
CASTFRGRGTDTQYF
TGTGCCAGCACCTTTAGGGGAAGGGGAACAGATACGCAGTATTTT
>TRBD2|20|TRBJ2-1|-|TRBV4-3
CASSGTSGRAPRSSYNEQFF
TGCGCCAGCAGCGGTACTAGCGGGAGGGCCCCCAGGTCCTCCTACAATGAGCAGTTCTTC
>TRBD1|15|TRBJ1-3|-|TRBV30
CAWTHRDRVGNTIYF
TGTGCCTGGACCCACCGGGACAGGGTTGGAAACACCATATATTTT
>-|15|TRBJ1-2|once|TRBV4-3
CASSQEADPGYGYTF
TGCGCCAGCAGCCAAGAGGCTGACCCAGGCTATGGCTACACCTTC
>-|16|TRBJ2-7|-|TRBV5-1
CASSFGGTDLTYEQYF
TGCGCCAGCAGCTTCGGCGGGACAGATCTAACCTACGAGCAGTACTTC
>-|14|TRBJ1-1|few|TRBV10-3
CAISDEGPYTEAFF
TGTGCCATCAGTGATGAGGGTCCGTACACTGAAGCTTTCTTT
>-|15|TRBJ1-5|-|TRBV28
CASSNPGQGDQPQHF
TGTGCCAGCAGCAACCCAGGGCAGGGCGATCAGCCCCAGCATTTT
>-|15|TRBJ2-5|-|TRBV19
CASSMQGFPGETQYF
TGTGCCAGTAGTATGCAGGGGTTCCCCGGGGAGACCCAGTACTTC
>TRBD2|19|TRBJ2-7|-|TRBV4-2
CASSQGRGLAGGDRDEQYF
TGTGCCAGCAGCCAAGGGAGGGGGCTAGCGGGGGGAGATAGGGACGAGCAGTACTTC
>-|15|TRBJ1-5|once|TRBV19
CASRRRDIRDQPQHF
TGTGCCAGTAGACGCCGGGACATCCGCGATCAGCCCCAGCATTTT
>-|13|TRBJ2-5|-|TRBV5-1
CASSPGGAETQYF
TGCGCCAGCAGCCCGGGCGGGGCCGAGACCCAGTACTTC
>TRBD1|17|TRBJ2-7|-|TRBV4-2
CASSQLSSDRGRCEQYF
TGTGCCAGCAGCCAACTATCCTCGGACAGGGGGCGGTGCGAGCAGTACTTC
>-|14|TRBJ1-1|-|TRBV7-9
CASSLSGRDTEAFF
TGTGCCAGCAGCTTAAGTGGGCGGGACACTGAAGCTTTCTTT
>-|16|TRBJ2-2|once|TRBV19
CASSWRERRNTGELFF
TGTGCCAGTAGTTGGCGGGAAAGGAGGAACACCGGGGAGCTGTTTTTT
>-|13|TRBJ2-4|few|TRBV27
CASRGSPKNIQYF
TGTGCCAGTCGAGGGAGCCCCAAAAACATTCAGTACTTC
>TRBD2|17|TRBJ2-3|-|TRBV5-4
CASSLEVREGLGDTQYF
TGTGCCAGCAGCTTGGAAGTGCGGGAGGGCCTAGGAGATACGCAGTATTTT
>-|16|TRBJ2-3|-|TRBV30
CAWSVRLFSSTDTQYF
TGTGCCTGGAGTGTGAGGCTTTTCTCTAGCACAGATACGCAGTATTTT